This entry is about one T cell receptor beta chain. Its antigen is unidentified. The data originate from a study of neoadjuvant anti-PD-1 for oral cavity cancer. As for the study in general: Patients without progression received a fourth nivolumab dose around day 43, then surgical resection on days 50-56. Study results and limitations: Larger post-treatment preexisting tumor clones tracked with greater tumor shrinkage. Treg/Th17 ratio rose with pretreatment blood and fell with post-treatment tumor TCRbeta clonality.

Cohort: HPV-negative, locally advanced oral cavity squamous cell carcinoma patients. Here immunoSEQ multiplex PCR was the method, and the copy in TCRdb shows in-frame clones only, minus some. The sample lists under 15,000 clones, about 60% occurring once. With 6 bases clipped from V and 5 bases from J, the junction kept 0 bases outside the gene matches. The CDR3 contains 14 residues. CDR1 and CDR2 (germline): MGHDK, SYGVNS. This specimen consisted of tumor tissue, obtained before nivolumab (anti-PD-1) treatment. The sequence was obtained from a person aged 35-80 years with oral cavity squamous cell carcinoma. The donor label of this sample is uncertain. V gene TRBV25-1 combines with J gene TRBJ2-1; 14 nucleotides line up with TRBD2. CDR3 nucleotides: TGTGCCAGCAGGACTAGCGGGGGGGACAATGAGCAGTTCTTC. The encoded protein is CASRTSGGDNEQFF.